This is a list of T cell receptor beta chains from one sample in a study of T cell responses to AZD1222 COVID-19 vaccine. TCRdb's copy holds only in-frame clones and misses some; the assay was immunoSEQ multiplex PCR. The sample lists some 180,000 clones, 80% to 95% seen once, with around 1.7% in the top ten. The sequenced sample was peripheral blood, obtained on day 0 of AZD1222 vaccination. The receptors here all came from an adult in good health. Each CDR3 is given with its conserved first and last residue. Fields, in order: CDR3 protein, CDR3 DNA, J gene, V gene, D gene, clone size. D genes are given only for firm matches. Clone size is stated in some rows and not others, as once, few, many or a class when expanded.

CDR3aa: CASSWGLGGTEAFF
CDR3nt: TGTGCCAGCTCTTGGGGACTGGGGGGCACTGAAGCTTTCTTT
j_gene: TRBJ1-1
v_gene: TRBV18
d_gene: -
abundance: -

CDR3aa: CASSLQGAVGGYTF
CDR3nt: TGTGCCAGCAGCTTACAGGGGGCAGTAGGCGGCTACACCTTC
j_gene: TRBJ1-2
v_gene: TRBV7-9
d_gene: TRBD1
abundance: once

CDR3aa: CASSLATGGYGYTF
CDR3nt: TGTGCCAGCTCACTTGCGACAGGGGGCTATGGCTACACCTTC
j_gene: TRBJ1-2
v_gene: TRBV18
d_gene: TRBD1
abundance: -

CDR3aa: CASSSRNTGFWNRMEKLFF
CDR3nt: TGTGCCAGCAGCTCAAGAAATACAGGGTTTTGGAACCGAATGGAAAAACTGTTTTTT
j_gene: TRBJ1-4
v_gene: TRBV5-5
d_gene: -
abundance: -

CDR3aa: CASSLNGEAGNTIYF
CDR3nt: TGCGCCAGCAGCTTGAACGGGGAGGCGGGAAACACCATATATTTT
j_gene: TRBJ1-3
v_gene: TRBV5-1
d_gene: -
abundance: -

CDR3aa: CASSAGPPVSGNTIYF
CDR3nt: TGTGCCAGCAGCGCCGGGCCTCCGGTCTCTGGAAACACCATATATTTT
j_gene: TRBJ1-3
v_gene: TRBV9
d_gene: -
abundance: -

CDR3aa: CSVGSDAGPEAFF
CDR3nt: TGCAGCGTGGGGTCAGACGCCGGGCCTGAAGCTTTCTTT
j_gene: TRBJ1-1
v_gene: TRBV29-1
d_gene: -
abundance: -

CDR3aa: CASSAAWEMNTEAFF
CDR3nt: TGTGCCAGCAGCGCCGCTTGGGAGATGAACACTGAAGCTTTCTTT
j_gene: TRBJ1-1
v_gene: TRBV5-5
d_gene: -
abundance: -

CDR3aa: CTSSQVAGADTQYF
CDR3nt: TGCACCAGCAGCCAAGTAGCGGGAGCAGATACGCAGTATTTT
j_gene: TRBJ2-3
v_gene: TRBV1
d_gene: -
abundance: few

CDR3aa: CASHNGLKAFF
CDR3nt: TGTGCCAGCCACAACGGCCTCAAAGCTTTCTTT
j_gene: TRBJ1-1
v_gene: TRBV7-9
d_gene: -
abundance: -

CDR3aa: CASSPPGQDNSPLHF
CDR3nt: TGTGCCAGCAGCCCACCCGGCCAGGATAATTCACCCCTCCACTTT
j_gene: TRBJ1-6
v_gene: TRBV3-1/TRBV3-2
d_gene: -
abundance: -

CDR3aa: CASSSRAAEPSTDTQYF
CDR3nt: TGTGCCAGCAGCTCCCGGGCGGCGGAACCGAGCACAGATACGCAGTATTTT
j_gene: TRBJ2-3
v_gene: TRBV9
d_gene: -
abundance: -

CDR3aa: CATSLSSGNVEQFF
CDR3nt: TGTGCCACCAGTCTTTCCAGCGGGAACGTTGAGCAGTTCTTC
j_gene: TRBJ2-1
v_gene: TRBV24-1
d_gene: TRBD2
abundance: -

CDR3aa: CASSLEINRKAKNIQYF
CDR3nt: TGTGCCAGCAGCTTGGAGATAAATCGTAAAGCCAAAAACATTCAGTACTTC
j_gene: TRBJ2-4
v_gene: TRBV5-4
d_gene: -
abundance: once

CDR3aa: CASSVGGGMSTGELFF
CDR3nt: TGTGCCAGCAGCGTAGGGGGGGGCATGAGCACCGGGGAGCTGTTTTTT
j_gene: TRBJ2-2
v_gene: TRBV9
d_gene: -
abundance: -

CDR3aa: CASSLNGGQGKKVGYTF
CDR3nt: TGTGCCAGCAGCTTAAACGGGGGACAGGGCAAGAAAGTTGGCTACACCTTC
j_gene: TRBJ1-2
v_gene: TRBV7-3
d_gene: TRBD1
abundance: -

CDR3aa: CASSKDSRYGYTF
CDR3nt: TGTGCCAGCAGCAAAGACAGCCGCTATGGCTACACCTTC
j_gene: TRBJ1-2
v_gene: TRBV5-5
d_gene: -
abundance: -

CDR3aa: CAWGRDTLSGNQPQHF
CDR3nt: TGTGCCTGGGGCCGGGACACCCTCTCAGGCAATCAGCCCCAGCATTTT
j_gene: TRBJ1-5
v_gene: TRBV30
d_gene: -
abundance: once

CDR3aa: CASSQATANQETQYF
CDR3nt: TGTGCCAGCTCGCAAGCGACAGCGAACCAAGAGACCCAGTACTTC
j_gene: TRBJ2-5
v_gene: TRBV18
d_gene: -
abundance: -

CDR3aa: CASRSGYRPRTDTQYF
CDR3nt: TGTGCCAGCAGATCAGGGTACCGTCCTCGTACAGATACGCAGTATTTT
j_gene: TRBJ2-3
v_gene: TRBV21-1
d_gene: -
abundance: -

CDR3aa: CASSPVPGVGEAFF
CDR3nt: TGCGCCAGCAGCCCGGTTCCGGGGGTGGGTGAAGCTTTCTTT
j_gene: TRBJ1-1
v_gene: TRBV5-1
d_gene: -
abundance: -

CDR3aa: CASSDPLGTGYTF
CDR3nt: TGTGCCAGCAGTGATCCCTTGGGGACAGGCTACACCTTC
j_gene: TRBJ1-2
v_gene: TRBV6-1
d_gene: -
abundance: -

CDR3aa: CASSPKTGGSPLHF
CDR3nt: TGTGCCAGCTCACCCAAGACAGGAGGTTCACCCCTCCACTTT
j_gene: TRBJ1-6
v_gene: TRBV2
d_gene: -
abundance: -

CDR3aa: CASSDGVGGRSDTQYF
CDR3nt: TGTGCCAGCAGCGACGGAGTAGGCGGGAGATCAGATACGCAGTATTTT
j_gene: TRBJ2-3
v_gene: TRBV7-8
d_gene: TRBD2
abundance: -